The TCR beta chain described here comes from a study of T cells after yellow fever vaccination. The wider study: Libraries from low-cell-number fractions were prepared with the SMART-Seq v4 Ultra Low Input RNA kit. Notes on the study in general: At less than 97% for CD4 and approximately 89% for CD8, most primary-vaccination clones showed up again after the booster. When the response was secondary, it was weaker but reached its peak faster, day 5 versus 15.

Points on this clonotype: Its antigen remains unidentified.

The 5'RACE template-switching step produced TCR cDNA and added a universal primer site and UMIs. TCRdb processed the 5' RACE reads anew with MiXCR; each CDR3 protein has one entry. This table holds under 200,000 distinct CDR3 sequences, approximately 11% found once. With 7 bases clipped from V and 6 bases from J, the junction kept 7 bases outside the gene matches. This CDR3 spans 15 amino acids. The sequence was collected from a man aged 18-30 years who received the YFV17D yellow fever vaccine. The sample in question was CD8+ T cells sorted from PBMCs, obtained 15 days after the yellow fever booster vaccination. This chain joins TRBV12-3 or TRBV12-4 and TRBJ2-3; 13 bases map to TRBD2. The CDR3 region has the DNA TGTGCCAGCACTCATACTAGCGGGGGGGCGGATACGCAGTATTTT. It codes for CASTHTSGGADTQYF.